This TCR beta chain stems from a study of blood T cell repertoires in COVID-19. Study-wide background: COVID-19 samples from acute and convalescent phases originated in the United States, Italy and Spain. Sources were T cells, B-cell-depleted T cells, or PBMCs; the material itself was cDNA or gDNA.

Original analysis: Amplification with reference gene primers provided the estimates of nucleated cell counts. Some clones are missing from TCRdb's copy, which holds only in-frame ones; the method was immunoSEQ multiplex PCR. The V and J calls and clone size come from that table; D and trimming were worked out from the DNA. The table lists 90,000 to 150,000 clones, about 85% of them singletons. The CDR3 contains 14 residues. The V end was cut by 3 bases, the J end by 2 bases, with 13 bases between. The germline CDR1 and CDR2 sequences are SQVTM and ANQGSEA. The rearrangement joins TRBV29-1 to TRBJ1-2; D call uncertain. The clonotype originates from a man aged 55-75 years with acute or convalescent COVID-19. Source material: peripheral blood. The CDR3 DNA follows: TGCAGCGTTGACGCAACGACGGGGAACTATGGCTACACCTTC. The encoded protein is CSVDATTGNYGYTF.